The clone carrying this T cell receptor beta chain was seen many times. Its antigen is still unknown. The data are from a study of T cells in Graves' hyperthyroidism and ophthalmopathy. Study conclusions and caveats: Most thyroid clonotypes that were expanded above 0.001 also turned up in blood.

Trimming cost V 6 bases and J 0 bases, with 12 bases left between them. Germline V gene lookup returns CDR1 LNHDA and CDR2 SQIVND (reference sequence). This CDR3 contains 14 residues. Authors of the study amplified TCR beta CDR3 regions from RNA transcripts. The TCR CDR3 was amplified in a first-round RT-PCR using the HTBI primer set. TCRdb used MiXCR to reprocess the multiplex PCR reads, holding one entry per CDR3 protein. The sample lists approximately 620,000 distinct CDR3 sequences, over 11% occurring once. Sequenced: blood. This clonotype originated in a woman in her 30s with Graves' hyperthyroidism that later progressed to Graves' ophthalmopathy. The chain has TRBV19 and TRBJ2-7; D may be TRBD1 (5 bases). CDR3: CASSTADSSYEQYF. DNA for the CDR3: TGTGCCAGTAGCACCGCTGACAGCTCCTACGAGCAGTACTTC.